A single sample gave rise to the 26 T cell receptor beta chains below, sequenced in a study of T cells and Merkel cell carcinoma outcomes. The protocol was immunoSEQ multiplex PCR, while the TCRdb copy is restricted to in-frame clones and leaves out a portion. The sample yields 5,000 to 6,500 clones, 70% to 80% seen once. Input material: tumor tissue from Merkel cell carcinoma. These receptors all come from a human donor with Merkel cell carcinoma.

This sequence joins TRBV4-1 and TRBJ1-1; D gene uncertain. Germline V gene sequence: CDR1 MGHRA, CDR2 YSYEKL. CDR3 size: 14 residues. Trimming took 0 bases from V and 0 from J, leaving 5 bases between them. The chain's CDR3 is CASSQESMNTEAFF. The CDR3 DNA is TGCGCCAGCAGCCAAGAGTCAATGAACACTGAAGCTTTCTTT.

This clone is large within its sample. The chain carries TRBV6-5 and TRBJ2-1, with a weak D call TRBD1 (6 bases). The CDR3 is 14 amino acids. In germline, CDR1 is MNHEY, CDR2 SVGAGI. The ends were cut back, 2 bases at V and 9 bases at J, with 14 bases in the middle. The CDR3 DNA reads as TGTGCCAGCAGTTACAATTTTCAGGGGAGTGAGCAGTTCTTC. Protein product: CASSYNFQGSEQFF.

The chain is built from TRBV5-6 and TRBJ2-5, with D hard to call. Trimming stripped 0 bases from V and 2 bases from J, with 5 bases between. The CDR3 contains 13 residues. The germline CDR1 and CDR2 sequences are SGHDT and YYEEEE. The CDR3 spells CASSLDEQETQYF. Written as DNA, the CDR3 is TGTGCCAGCAGCTTGGACGAGCAAGAGACCCAGTACTTC.

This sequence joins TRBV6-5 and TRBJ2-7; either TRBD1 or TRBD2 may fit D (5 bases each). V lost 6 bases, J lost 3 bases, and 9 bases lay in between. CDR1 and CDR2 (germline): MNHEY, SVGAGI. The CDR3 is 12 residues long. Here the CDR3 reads CASSGASYEQYF. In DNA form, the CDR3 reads TGTGCCAGCAGCGGGGCCAGCTACGAGCAGTACTTC.

The CDR3 here is CASSSRGGTQYF. Written as DNA, the CDR3 is TGTGCCAGCAGCTCTAGGGGAGGTACGCAGTATTTT. The chain has TRBV13 and TRBJ2-3, with D tentatively TRBD2 (6 bases). This CDR3 spans 12 amino acids. Trimming removed 4 bases at V and 8 bases at J, with 10 bases between. The germline CDR1 and CDR2 sequences are PRHDT and FYEKMQ (reference sequence). Filled out from reference TRBV13 and TRBJ2-3, the complete variable domain reads AAGVIQSPRHLIKEKRETATLKCYPIPRHDTVYWYQQGPGQDPQFLISFYEKMQSDKGSIPDRFSAQQFSDYHSELNMSSLELGDSALYFCASSSRGGTQYFGPGTRLTVL.

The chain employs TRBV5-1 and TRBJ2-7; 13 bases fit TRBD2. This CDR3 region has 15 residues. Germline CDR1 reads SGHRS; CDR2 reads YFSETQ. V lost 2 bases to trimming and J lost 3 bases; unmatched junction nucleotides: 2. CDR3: CASSFGTSGIYEQYF. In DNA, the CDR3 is TGCGCCAGCAGCTTTGGGACTAGCGGGATCTACGAGCAGTACTTC.

The CDR3 sequence is CASSYQSSSYNEQFF. The CDR3 region has the DNA TGTGCCAGCAGTTACCAATCGTCCTCCTACAATGAGCAGTTCTTC. This chain links TRBV6-5 with TRBJ2-1; D is unresolved. This CDR3 has 15 residues. Germline CDR1 is MNHEY and CDR2 is SVGAGI. Between the trimmed V and J ends, which lost 2 bases and 0 bases, there was a span of 8 bases.

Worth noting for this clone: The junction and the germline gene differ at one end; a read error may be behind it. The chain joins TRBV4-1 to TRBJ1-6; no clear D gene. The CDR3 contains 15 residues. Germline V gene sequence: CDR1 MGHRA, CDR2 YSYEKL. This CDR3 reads CASSHPEGNNSSLHF. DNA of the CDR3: TGCGCCAGCAGCCATCCCGAAGGGAATAATTCATCCCTCCACTTT.

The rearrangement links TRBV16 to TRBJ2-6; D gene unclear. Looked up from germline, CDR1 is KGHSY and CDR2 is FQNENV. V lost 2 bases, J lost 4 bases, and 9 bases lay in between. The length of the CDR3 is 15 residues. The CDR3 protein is CASSQTRSGANVLTF. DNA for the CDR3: TGTGCCAGCAGCCAAACTCGCTCGGGGGCCAACGTCCTGACTTTC. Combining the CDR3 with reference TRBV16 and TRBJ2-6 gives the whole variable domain GEEVAQTPKHLVRGEGQKAKLYCAPIKGHSYVFWYQQVLKNEFKFLISFQNENVFDETGMPKERFSAKCLPNSPCSLEIQATKLEDSAVYFCASSQTRSGANVLTFGAGSRLTVL.

The DNA of the CDR3 is TGTGCCAGCAGCCCTAGCGGGAGGGGTAATGAGCAGTTCTTC. Translating gives CASSPSGRGNEQFF. This sequence joins TRBV4-2 and TRBJ2-1; 12 nucleotides align to TRBD2. Germline lookup yields CDR1 LGHNA and CDR2 YNFKEQ. CDR3 length equals 14 residues. V was pared by 4 bases and J by 7 bases, with 2 bases of the junction left unmatched.

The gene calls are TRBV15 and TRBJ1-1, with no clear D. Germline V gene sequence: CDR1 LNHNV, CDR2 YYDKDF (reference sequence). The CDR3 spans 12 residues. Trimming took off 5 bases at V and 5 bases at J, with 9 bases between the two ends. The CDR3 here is CATSYRGTEAFF. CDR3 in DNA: TGTGCCACCAGCTATCGTGGTACTGAAGCTTTCTTT.

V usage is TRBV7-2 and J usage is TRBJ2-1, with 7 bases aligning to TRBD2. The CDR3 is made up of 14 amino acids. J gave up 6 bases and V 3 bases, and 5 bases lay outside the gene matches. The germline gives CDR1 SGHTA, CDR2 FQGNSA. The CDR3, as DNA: TGTGCCAGCAGCTTTGGACTAGATCCCAATGAGCAGTTCTTC. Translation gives CASSFGLDPNEQFF.

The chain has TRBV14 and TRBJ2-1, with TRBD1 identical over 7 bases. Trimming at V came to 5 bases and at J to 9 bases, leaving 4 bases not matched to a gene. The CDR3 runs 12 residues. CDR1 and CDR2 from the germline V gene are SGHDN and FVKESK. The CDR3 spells CASSNRGVEQFF. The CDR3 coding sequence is TGTGCCAGCAGCAACAGGGGTGTTGAGCAGTTCTTC. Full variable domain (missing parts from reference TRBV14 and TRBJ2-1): EAGVTQFPSHSVIEKGQTVTLRCDPISGHDNLYWYRRVMGKEIKFLLHFVKESKQDESGMPNNRFLAERTGGTYSTLKVQPAELEDSGVYFCASSNRGVEQFFGPGTRLTVL.

The CDR3 sequence: CASGSLVVYGYTF. Written as DNA, the CDR3 is TGTGCCAGCGGGTCTCTAGTAGTATATGGCTACACCTTC. This chain joins TRBV28 and TRBJ1-2; D is undetermined. Trimming removed 8 bases at V and 5 bases at J, with 15 bases between. CDR3 length equals 13 residues. CDR1 and CDR2 from the germline V gene are MDHEN and SYDVKM.

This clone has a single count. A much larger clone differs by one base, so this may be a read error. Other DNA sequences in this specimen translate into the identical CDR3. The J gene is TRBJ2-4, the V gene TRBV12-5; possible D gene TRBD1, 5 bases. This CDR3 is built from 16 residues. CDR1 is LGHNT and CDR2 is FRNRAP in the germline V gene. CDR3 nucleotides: TGTGCTAGTGGTTTGCCGCAGGGTTCATCCAAAAACATTCAGTACTTT. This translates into CASGLPQGSSKNIQYF.

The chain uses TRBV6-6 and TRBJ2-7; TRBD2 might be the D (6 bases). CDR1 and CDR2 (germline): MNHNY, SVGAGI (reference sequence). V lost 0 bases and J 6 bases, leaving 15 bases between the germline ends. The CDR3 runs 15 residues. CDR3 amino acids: CASSYSPAEGPEQYF. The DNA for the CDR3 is TGTGCCAGCAGTTACTCGCCGGCGGAGGGCCCCGAGCAGTACTTC.

The CDR3 spells CASSYSMSADTQYF. CDR3 nucleotides: TGTGCCAGCAGTTACTCGATGTCTGCAGATACGCAGTATTTT. The rearrangement joins TRBV6-5 to TRBJ2-3; D gene unclear. Trimming pared 0 bases from V and 4 bases from J, leaving 8 bases between. The germline CDR1 and CDR2 sequences are MNHEY and SVGAGI. This CDR3 comprises 14 residues.

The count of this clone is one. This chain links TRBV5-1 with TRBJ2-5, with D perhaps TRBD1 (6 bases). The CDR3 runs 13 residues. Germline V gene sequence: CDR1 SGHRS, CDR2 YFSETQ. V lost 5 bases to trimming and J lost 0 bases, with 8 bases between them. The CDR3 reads CASRRTDQETQYF. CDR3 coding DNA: TGCGCCAGCAGACGGACAGACCAAGAGACCCAGTACTTC.

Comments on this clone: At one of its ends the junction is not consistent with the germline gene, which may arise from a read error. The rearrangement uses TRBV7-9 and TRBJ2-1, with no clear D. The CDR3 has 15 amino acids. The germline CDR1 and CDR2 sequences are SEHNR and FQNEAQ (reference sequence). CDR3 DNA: TGTGCCAACAGCTTAGGTCTAAGAACCTACAATGAGCAGTTCTTC. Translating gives CANSLGLRTYNEQFF.

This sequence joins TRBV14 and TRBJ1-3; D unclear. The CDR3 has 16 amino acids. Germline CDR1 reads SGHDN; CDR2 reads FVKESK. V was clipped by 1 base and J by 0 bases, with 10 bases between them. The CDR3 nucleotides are TGTGCCAGCAGCCAAGTCGGTCTCAGCTCTGGAAACACCATATATTTT. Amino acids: CASSQVGLSSGNTIYF. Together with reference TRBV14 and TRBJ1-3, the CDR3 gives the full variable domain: EAGVTQFPSHSVIEKGQTVTLRCDPISGHDNLYWYRRVMGKEIKFLLHFVKESKQDESGMPNNRFLAERTGGTYSTLKVQPAELEDSGVYFCASSQVGLSSGNTIYFGEGSWLTVV.

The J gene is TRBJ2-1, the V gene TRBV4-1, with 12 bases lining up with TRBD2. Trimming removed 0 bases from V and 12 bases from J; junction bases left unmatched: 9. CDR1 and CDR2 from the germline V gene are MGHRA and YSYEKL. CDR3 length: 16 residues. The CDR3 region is CASSQDGLAGGFAQFF. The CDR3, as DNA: TGCGCCAGCAGCCAAGATGGTCTAGCGGGAGGGTTTGCGCAGTTCTTC.

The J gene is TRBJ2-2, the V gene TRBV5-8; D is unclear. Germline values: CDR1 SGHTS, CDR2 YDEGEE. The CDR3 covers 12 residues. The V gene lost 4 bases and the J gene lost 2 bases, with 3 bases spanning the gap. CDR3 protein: CASSTNTGELFF. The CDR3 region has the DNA TGTGCCAGCAGCACTAACACCGGGGAGCTGTTTTTT.

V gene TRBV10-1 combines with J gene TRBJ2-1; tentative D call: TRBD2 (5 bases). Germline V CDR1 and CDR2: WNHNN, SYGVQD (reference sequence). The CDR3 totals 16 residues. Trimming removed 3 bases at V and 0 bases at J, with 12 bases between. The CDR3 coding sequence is TGCGCCAGCAGTGATGTGGAGGCAGGCTCCTACAATGAGCAGTTCTTC. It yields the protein CASSDVEAGSYNEQFF.

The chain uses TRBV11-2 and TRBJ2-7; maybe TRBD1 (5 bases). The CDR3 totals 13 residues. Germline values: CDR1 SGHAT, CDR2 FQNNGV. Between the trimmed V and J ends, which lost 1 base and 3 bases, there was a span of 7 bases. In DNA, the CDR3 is TGTGCCAGCAGCTTAGTTAGGGGCTACGAGCAGTACTTC. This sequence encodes CASSLVRGYEQYF.

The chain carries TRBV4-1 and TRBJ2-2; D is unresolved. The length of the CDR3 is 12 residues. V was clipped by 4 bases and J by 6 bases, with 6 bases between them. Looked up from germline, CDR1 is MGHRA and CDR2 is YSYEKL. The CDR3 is CASSPGSGELFF. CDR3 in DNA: TGCGCCAGCAGCCCCGGATCCGGGGAGCTGTTTTTT.

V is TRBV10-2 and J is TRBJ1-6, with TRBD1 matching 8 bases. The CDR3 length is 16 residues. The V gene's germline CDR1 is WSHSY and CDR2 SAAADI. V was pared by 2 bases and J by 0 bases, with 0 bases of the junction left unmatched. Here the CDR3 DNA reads TGCGCCAGCAGTGAGGGACAGGGCTCCTATAATTCACCCCTCCACTTT. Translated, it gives CASSEGQGSYNSPLHF.